This passage covers 7 T cell receptor beta chains from one sample sequenced in a study of OX40 agonist ivuxolimab in advanced cancers. Libraries were prepared by immunoSEQ multiplex PCR; TCRdb keeps only in-frame clonotypes and omits some of them. The profile shows over 85,000 clones, 87% of them singletons. This material consisted of CD4+ or CD8+ T cells sorted from blood, taken in a trial of the OX40 agonist ivuxolimab. The receptors stem from an adult with an advanced solid tumor such as melanoma, head and neck, liver or kidney cancer.

The chain employs TRBV5-4 and TRBJ1-2; D call uncertain. CDR3 length: 15 amino acids. Trimming removed 4 bases at V and 8 bases at J, with 21 bases between. Germline CDR1 SGHNT, CDR2 YYREEE (reference sequence). Here the CDR3 DNA reads TGTGCCAGCAGCCCCTCTTTCCAGTTGTTAGGGGGCTACACCTTC. Amino acid sequence: CASSPSFQLLGGYTF.

V usage is TRBV14 and J usage is TRBJ1-6; unclear D gene. CDR1 and CDR2 (germline): SGHDN, FVKESK. V was trimmed by 1 base and J by 1 base, leaving 5 bases between them. This CDR3 region has 15 residues. CDR3 in DNA: TGTGCCAGCAGCCAAGCCCTATCCTATAATTCACCCCTCCACTTT. The encoded protein is CASSQALSYNSPLHF. The whole variable domain, filled in from reference TRBV14 and TRBJ1-6, reads EAGVTQFPSHSVIEKGQTVTLRCDPISGHDNLYWYRRVMGKEIKFLLHFVKESKQDESGMPNNRFLAERTGGTYSTLKVQPAELEDSGVYFCASSQALSYNSPLHFGNGTRLTVT.

The chain combines TRBV6-1 with TRBJ2-3, with D uncertain. CDR1 is MNHNS, CDR2 SASEGT, per germline. CDR3 length: 13 residues. Between the trimmed V and J ends, which lost 8 bases and 0 bases, there was a span of 9 bases. As DNA, the CDR3 is TGTGCCAGCCTAGTAGAGAGCACAGATACGCAGTATTTT. Amino acids: CASLVESTDTQYF.

The V call is TRBV6-6, the J call TRBJ1-1; TRBD1 aligns across 8 bases. V was pared by 5 bases and J by 4 bases, with 3 bases of the junction left unmatched. The length of the CDR3 is 13 residues. Germline values: CDR1 MNHNY, CDR2 SVGAGI (reference sequence). This CDR3 reads CASSRTGLTEAFF. The CDR3 nucleotides are TGTGCCAGCAGTCGGACAGGGCTCACTGAAGCTTTCTTT.

The chain employs TRBV29-1 and TRBJ1-1; D not resolved. Trimming cost V 5 bases and J 8 bases, with 15 bases left between them. The CDR3 totals 12 residues. CDR1 and CDR2 (germline): SQVTM, ANQGSEA. The CDR3 sequence: CSVFHTTPEAFF. DNA of the CDR3: TGCAGCGTTTTCCACACAACCCCCGAAGCTTTCTTT.

The chain carries TRBV6-4 and TRBJ1-5; D call uncertain. In germline, CDR1 is MRHNA, CDR2 SNTAGT. This CDR3 spans 13 amino acids. The V and J ends lost 4 bases and 1 base respectively, with 5 bases between them. CDR3 protein: CASSVQSNQPQHF. As DNA, the CDR3 is TGTGCCAGCAGTGTACAGAGCAATCAGCCCCAGCATTTT.

The chain couples TRBV6-1 to TRBJ1-1; D gene ambiguous. The CDR3 is 15 amino acids. Trimming took off 0 bases at V and 4 bases at J, with 12 bases between the two ends. Germline V gene data show CDR1 as MNHNS and CDR2 as SASEGT. CDR3 amino acids: CASSEAGLTSTEAFF. The CDR3 coding sequence is TGTGCCAGCAGTGAAGCAGGCTTGACTAGCACTGAAGCTTTCTTT.